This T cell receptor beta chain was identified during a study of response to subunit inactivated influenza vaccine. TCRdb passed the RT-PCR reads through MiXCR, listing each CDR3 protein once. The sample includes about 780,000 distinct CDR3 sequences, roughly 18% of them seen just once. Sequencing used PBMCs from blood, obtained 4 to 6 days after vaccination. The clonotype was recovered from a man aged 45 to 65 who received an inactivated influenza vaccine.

CDR3 coding DNA: TGTGCCAGCAGCTTAGCTTGGACAGATACGCAGTATTTT. This codes for CASSLAWTDTQYF. The chain couples TRBV7-9 to TRBJ2-3, with D unclear. This CDR3 has 13 amino acids. V shed 0 bases and J shed 3 bases, with 4 bases lying between them. CDR1 SEHNR and CDR2 FQNEAQ come from the germline V gene (reference sequence).